This T cell receptor beta chain is from a study of blood T cell repertoires in COVID-19. TCRdb keeps only in-frame clones here, not all; method: immunoSEQ multiplex PCR. The table includes hundreds of thousands of clones, about nine tenths detected once. CDR3 size: 15 residues. The V and J ends lost 1 base and 3 bases, in that order; junction bases with no gene match: 2. Germline V gene lookup returns CDR1 SGHNT and CDR2 YENEEA. Donors in Cohort 3 counted as recovered after two negative PCRs, clearance, or symptom resolution. With regard to this clone: This specimen includes other DNA sequences encoding the same CDR3.

Sequenced input: PBMCs or T cells enriched from blood (not recorded which). The chain combines TRBV11-3 with TRBJ2-1, with 8 nucleotides matching TRBD2. The TCR sequence derives from a woman aged 35 to 49 who had recovered from COVID-19. In DNA, the CDR3 is TGTGCCAGCAGCTTAGCGGGAGGGGGCTACAATGAGCAGTTCTTC. It specifies CASSLAGGGYNEQFF.